These T cell receptor beta chains were read from a single sample in a study of regulatory T cells in long-lasting Graves disease. TCRdb re-analysed the multiplex PCR reads in MiXCR, keeping a single row per CDR3 protein. The table has under 300,000 distinct CDR3 sequences, around 20% seen once; the top ten hold around 20%. The specimen comprised peripheral blood mononuclear cells (PBMCs), sampled at new diagnosis, from a patient treated with antithyroid drugs. The receptors shown here come from a female donor with Graves disease. Both conserved end residues are part of each CDR3. Each record gives: clone size, J gene, V gene, D gene, CDR3 DNA, CDR3 protein. A D gene is named only where the DNA matches it firmly. Size tells how often a clone was seen (once, few, many) or the class of an expanded clone, and some rows leave it out.

>many|TRBJ1-1|TRBV19|TRBD1
TGTGCCAGTAGTGAGGACAGGCCGAACACTGAAGCTTTCTTT
CASSEDRPNTEAFF
>many|TRBJ2-7|TRBV7-7|TRBD2
TGTGCTAGCAGTCGGGAGGTCGGGTACGAGCAGTACTTC
CASSREVGYEQYF
>many|TRBJ2-3|TRBV6-2/TRBV6-3|NA
TGTGCCAGCAGTTACCCGGGGACAGATACGCAGTATTTT
CASSYPGTDTQYF
>many|TRBJ1-5|TRBV12-3/TRBV12-4|NA
TGTGCCAGCAGTTTCCTGTTAGGGACAAGCTTTAGCAATCAGCCCCAGCATTTT
CASSFLLGTSFSNQPQHF
>many|TRBJ2-7|TRBV20-1|TRBD1
TGCAGTGCTACCTCAGGGGGCTACGAGCAGTACTTC
CSATSGGYEQYF
>many|TRBJ2-7|TRBV18|NA
TGTGCCAGCTCACCAAGCAGGTACGAATACGAGCAGTACTTC
CASSPSRYEYEQYF
>few|TRBJ1-1|TRBV7-7|NA
TGTGCTAGCAGCTTAGACATATCCACTGAAGCTTTCTTT
CASSLDISTEAFF
>many|TRBJ2-4|TRBV12-3/TRBV12-4|NA
TGTGCCAGCAGTTTGGGGGTCACCAAAAACATTCAGTACTTC
CASSLGVTKNIQYF
>many|TRBJ1-2|TRBV20-1|NA
TGCAGTGCCATCCCCGGGCAGGGAAACTATGGCTACACCTTC
CSAIPGQGNYGYTF
>few|TRBJ2-3|TRBV7-3|TRBD2
TGTGCCAGCAGTAAAACGGGACTAGTGGCAGATACGCAGTATTTT
CASSKTGLVADTQYF
>many|TRBJ2-5|TRBV12-3/TRBV12-4|TRBD2
TGTGCCAGCAGCCTGAGCGGGAGCGGAGAGACCCAGTACTTC
CASSLSGSGETQYF
>many|TRBJ1-5|TRBV19|NA
TGTGCCAGTAGTACAGGGGTGGAACAGCCCCAGCATTTT
CASSTGVEQPQHF
>many|TRBJ2-7|TRBV3-1|NA
TGTGCCAGCAGCCAAGAAGGGGGCGCGGGGGCCTACGAGCAGTACTTC
CASSQEGGAGAYEQYF
>NA|TRBJ2-1|TRBV11-3|NA
TGTGCCAGCAGCTTAATACGGGATCGCAATGAGCAGTTCTTC
CASSLIRDRNEQFF
>NA|TRBJ1-1|TRBV15|NA
TGTGCCACCAGCAGAGGGTATCGGTTAATGGACACTGAAGCTTTCTTT
CATSRGYRLMDTEAFF
>NA|TRBJ1-2|TRBV19|TRBD1
TGTGCCAGTAGTATACGAACGACAGGGCTTAACTATGGCTACACCTTC
CASSIRTTGLNYGYTF
>many|TRBJ2-7|TRBV7-2|TRBD2
TGTGCCAGCAGCTTAGCAGCGGGAGGCTACGAGCAGTACTTC
CASSLAAGGYEQYF
>many|TRBJ1-2|TRBV19|TRBD1
TGTGCCAGTAGTATAACTCGACAGGGTGGTCGTGGCTACACCTTC
CASSITRQGGRGYTF
>NA|TRBJ1-4|TRBV12-3/TRBV12-4|NA
TGTGCCAGCAGCCCCTACGCAGGGCCGAATGAAAAACTGTTTTTT
CASSPYAGPNEKLFF
>many|TRBJ1-5|TRBV5-8|TRBD1
TGTGCCAGCAGCAGGGGGCTTCAGCCCCAGCATTTT
CASSRGLQPQHF
>many|TRBJ2-7|TRBV7-9|TRBD2
TGTGCCAGCAGCTCAACTAGCGGGACTCTCTACGAGCAGTACTTC
CASSSTSGTLYEQYF
>many|TRBJ2-1|TRBV20-1|NA
TGCAGTGCTAGAGGACAAGACAATGAGCAGTTCTTC
CSARGQDNEQFF
>many|TRBJ2-7|TRBV20-1|NA
TGCAGTGCTAGAGGCTTAGCGGTATCCTACGAGCAGTACTTC
CSARGLAVSYEQYF
>many|TRBJ2-7|TRBV11-2|NA
TGTGCCAGCAGCTTTTTTTACGGAATTACCTACGAGCAGTACTTC
CASSFFYGITYEQYF
>NA|TRBJ2-7|TRBV11-1|TRBD1
TGTGCCAGCAGCTTAGGGACAGGGAGGACCTACGAGCAGTACTTC
CASSLGTGRTYEQYF
>once|TRBJ2-5|TRBV3-1|TRBD2
TGTGCCAGCAGCCAGCTAGCGGGAGGTGGAGAGACCCAGTACTTC
CASSQLAGGGETQYF
>many|TRBJ2-5|TRBV12-3/TRBV12-4|NA
TGTGCCAGCAGTTTCTCCCCGGGGGCAGAGACCCAGTACTTC
CASSFSPGAETQYF
>many|TRBJ2-7|TRBV6-1|NA
TGTGCCAGCAGTGAAGGGGGTAGCGGCTCCTACGAGCAGTACTTC
CASSEGGSGSYEQYF
>many|TRBJ2-3|TRBV20-1|TRBD2
TGCAGTGCCCTTCCGGGACTAGACGCTGGAGATACGCAGTATTTT
CSALPGLDAGDTQYF
>many|TRBJ1-2|TRBV3-1|NA
TGTGCCAGCAGCCACGGCCCGACAGGTTTCACCTTC
CASSHGPTGFTF
>many|TRBJ2-1|TRBV28|TRBD1
TGTGCCAGCAGTTCACAACTACCCGGGACAGGGGCCGGTGGGAATGAGCAGTTCTTC
CASSSQLPGTGAGGNEQFF
>many|TRBJ2-1|TRBV19|TRBD2
TGTGCCAGTAGTATACTCCGAGGGCGGGAGTGGAACGAGCAGTTCTTC
CASSILRGREWNEQFF
>many|TRBJ2-7|TRBV10-3|NA
TGTGCCATCAGTGATTTCCCCGACACCTACGAGCAGTACTTC
CAISDFPDTYEQYF